These 14 T cell receptor beta chains came from one sample sequenced in a study of T cells in Graves' hyperthyroidism and ophthalmopathy. The investigators amplified TCR beta CDR3 regions from RNA transcripts. The TCR CDR3 was amplified in a first-round RT-PCR using the HTBI primer set. TCRdb re-called the multiplex PCR reads through MiXCR, storing one row per CDR3 protein. The repertoire holds approximately 330,000 distinct CDR3 sequences, with 21% as singletons. Sequencing used blood. The receptors here all came from a woman between 50 and 59 years old with Graves' hyperthyroidism.

This clonotype was counted many times. The chain carries TRBV15 and TRBJ1-2; TRBD1 agrees at 7 bases. Germline V lookup: CDR1 LNHNV, CDR2 YYDKDF (reference sequence). There are 14 residues in the CDR3. With V trimmed by 4 bases and J by 2 bases, 4 bases remained unmatched. CDR3 amino acids: CATSKTGTNYGYTF. The CDR3 region has the DNA TGTGCCACCAGCAAGACAGGGACCAACTATGGCTACACCTTC.

CDR3 region: CASSFAPGTGGNTEAFF. CDR3 DNA: TGTGCCAGCAGTTTCGCGCCCGGGACAGGTGGAAACACTGAAGCTTTCTTT. The chain is built from TRBV28 and TRBJ1-1; 8 positions match TRBD1. Germline V gene sequence: CDR1 MDHEN, CDR2 SYDVKM. V lost 3 bases to trimming and J lost 2 bases; unmatched junction nucleotides: 11. The CDR3 length is 17 residues. The whole variable domain, remainder taken from reference TRBV28 and TRBJ1-1, is DVKVTQSSRYLVKRTGEKVFLECVQDMDHENMFWYRQDPGLGLRLIYFSYDVKMKEKGDIPEGYSVSREKKERFSLILESASTNQTSMYLCASSFAPGTGGNTEAFFGQGTRLTVV.

This clonotype has a count of ten or more. The CDR3 spells CANSKRQGAMNTEAFF. The CDR3 bases are TGTGCCAACTCGAAAAGGCAGGGAGCCATGAACACTGAAGCTTTCTTT. This chain joins TRBV28 and TRBJ1-1; D is possibly TRBD1 (5 bases). Germline CDR1 MDHEN, CDR2 SYDVKM. The ends were cut back, 10 bases at V and 0 bases at J, with 21 bases in the middle. There are 16 residues in the CDR3. The complete variable domain, with remaining parts taken from reference TRBV28 and TRBJ1-1, reads DVKVTQSSRYLVKRTGEKVFLECVQDMDHENMFWYRQDPGLGLRLIYFSYDVKMKEKGDIPEGYSVSREKKERFSLILESASTNQTSMYLCANSKRQGAMNTEAFFGQGTRLTVV.

The rearrangement uses TRBV6-5 and TRBJ1-6; perhaps TRBD1 as D (6 bases). V was clipped by 4 bases and J by 6 bases, with 16 bases between them. Germline assignment: CDR1 MNHEY and CDR2 SVGAGI. The CDR3 covers 16 residues. Here the CDR3 DNA reads TGTGCCAGCAGTTTGGGGGCAGCAAGATTTAATTCACCCCTCCACTTT. This codes for CASSLGAARFNSPLHF.

CDR3 in amino acids: CASTPPGSGANVLTF. For the CDR3, the DNA is TGTGCCAGTACCCCCCCGGGTTCTGGGGCCAACGTCCTGACTTTC. This chain uses TRBV19 with TRBJ2-6; D gene uncertain. This CDR3 has 15 amino acids. Germline CDR1 is LNHDA and CDR2 is SQIVND (reference sequence). V was pared by 7 bases and J by 1 base, with 11 bases between.

V gene TRBV20-1 combines with J gene TRBJ1-2; 7 bases line up with TRBD1. This CDR3 contains 17 residues. Germline V lookup: CDR1 DFQATT, CDR2 SNEGSKA (reference sequence). The J segment lost 4 bases and the V segment lost 3 bases, leaving 17 bases of the junction unmatched. CDR3 nucleotide sequence: TGCAGTGCTAGTGAGCGGCAGGGGGTCGGACGGGCCTATGGCTACACCTTC. It yields the protein CSASERQGVGRAYGYTF.

In regard to this clonotype: This could be a read error, since a much larger clone is one nucleotide away. The chain is built from TRBV18 and TRBJ2-7, with 7 bases fitting TRBD2. This CDR3 spans 13 amino acids. Germline lookup yields CDR1 KGHSH and CDR2 LQKENI. The CDR3 nucleotides read TGTGCCAGCTCACCAACTAGCGCCTACGTGCAGTACTTC. Protein: CASSPTSAYVQYF.

In this sample, this clonotype turned up many times. The chain joins TRBV10-3 to TRBJ2-3; 12 bases agree with TRBD2. V trimming: 0 bases; J trimming: 8 bases; junction bases outside the gene matches: 9. The CDR3 extends over 17 amino acids. CDR1 is ENHRY, CDR2 SYGVKD, per germline. The chain's CDR3 is CAISESRLAGEGGTQYF. In DNA, the CDR3 is TGTGCCATCAGTGAGTCGCGACTAGCGGGAGAAGGGGGTACGCAGTATTTT.

This clonotype was seen at least ten times. The chain is built from TRBV12-3 or TRBV12-4 and TRBJ2-2; 8 nucleotides match TRBD2. With V trimmed by 6 bases and J by 3 bases, 6 bases remained unmatched. This CDR3 is built from 15 residues. CDR3 protein: CASSPSGRYTGELFF. Here the CDR3 DNA reads TGTGCCAGCAGCCCCAGCGGGAGATACACCGGGGAGCTGTTTTTT.

This clonotype was counted a few times. V usage is TRBV5-1 and J usage is TRBJ1-1; D gene ambiguous. The CDR3 contains 17 residues. The V end lost 0 bases, the J end lost 2 bases, and 17 bases lay between the germline ends. In germline, CDR1 is SGHRS, CDR2 YFSETQ. DNA of the CDR3: TGCGCCAGCAGCTTGGGGCCGCTGCTATCCTACAACACTGAAGCTTTCTTT. This translates into CASSLGPLLSYNTEAFF.

This clonotype has a count of ten or more. The rearrangement joins TRBV14 to TRBJ2-1, with 7 bases fitting TRBD2. The CDR3 is 19 amino acids. Germline V gene sequence: CDR1 SGHDN, CDR2 FVKESK. Trimming at V came to 1 base and at J to 8 bases, leaving 20 bases not matched to a gene. The CDR3 is CASSQVPLKVRREYYEQFF. The CDR3 nucleotides are TGTGCCAGCAGCCAAGTTCCCCTTAAAGTACGGCGGGAGTACTATGAGCAGTTCTTC.

The chain carries TRBV19 and TRBJ1-6; perhaps TRBD1 as D (6 bases). The CDR3 contains 14 residues. Per germline, CDR1 LNHDA and CDR2 SQIVND (reference sequence). V gave up 7 bases and J gave up 10 bases, with 17 bases separating them. CDR3 loop: CASNRQASTSPLHF. CDR3 nucleotides: TGTGCCAGTAATCGACAGGCTAGCACCTCACCCCTCCACTTT. The whole variable domain, filled in from reference TRBV19 and TRBJ1-6, reads DGGITQSPKYLFRKEGQNVTLSCEQNLNHDAMYWYRQDPGQGLRLIYYSQIVNDFQKGDIAEGYSVSREKKESFPLTVTSAQKNPTAFYLCASNRQASTSPLHFGNGTRLTVT.

This chain links TRBV11-2 with TRBJ1-3; tentatively, D is TRBD1 (6 bases). The length of the CDR3 is 17 residues. From germline, CDR1 is SGHAT and CDR2 FQNNGV. Trimming took 1 base from V and 3 from J, leaving 16 bases between them. This CDR3 reads CASSLVRPGGVGNTIYF. The CDR3 bases are TGTGCCAGCAGCTTAGTTCGACCGGGGGGCGTTGGAAACACCATATATTTT.

This clonotype was seen ten or more times. This chain uses TRBV3-1 with TRBJ2-3; D is unclear. Trimming stripped 1 base from V and 2 bases from J, with 1 base between. Germline CDR1 is LGHDT and CDR2 is YNNKEL (reference sequence). The CDR3 spans 12 residues. CDR3 in amino acids: CASSQVTDTQYF. CDR3 in DNA: TGTGCCAGCAGCCAAGTCACAGATACGCAGTATTTT.